This T cell receptor beta chain was captured by sequencing in a study of T-cell memory formation after mild COVID-19. Study background: Largely, TCR clusters stayed within a single donor.

TCRdb analysed the 5' RACE reads with MiXCR anew, one entry per CDR3 protein. The data show around 340,000 distinct CDR3 sequences, 15% to 20% seen once. This clonotype was detected a few times. The receptor was isolated from a man between 18 and 35 years old who had mild COVID-19 (a few samples of this study predate the infection). Cell type and time point are not known. The sequencing input was PBMCs or a T cell subset sorted from them (not recorded which).

CDR3 coding DNA: TGCGCCAGCAGCCCGTGGACGGTGAACACCGGGGAGCTGTTTTTT. This gives the protein CASSPWTVNTGELFF. The chain is built from TRBV5-1 and TRBJ2-2, with D unresolved. The germline V gene has CDR1 SGHRS and CDR2 YFSETQ. CDR3 length equals 15 residues. The ends were cut back, 4 bases at V and 1 base at J, with 11 bases in the middle.